This T cell receptor (beta chain) was sequenced during a study of cytomegalovirus exposure and HLA in healthy donors. The study, taken as a whole, reports: A later analysis reportedly identified an Asian-associated ancestry cluster as carrying fewer N-insertions than the roughly 720-donor mean.

The PCR had 60 Vbeta and 13 Jbeta primers. Repertoires were generated with immunoSEQ multiplex PCR, while TCRdb's copy carries only in-frame clones and drops some. Here the sample spans about 97,000 clones, 73% being singletons. Remarks on this clone: Its specificity is unknown.

The germline CDR1 and CDR2 sequences are MRHNA and SNTAGT. The CDR3 contains 13 residues. The V end lost 6 bases, the J end lost 3 bases, and 11 bases lay between the germline ends. The sample consisted of PBMCs. V and J are TRBV6-4 and TRBJ1-2; weak D call: TRBD1 (5 bases). This receptor was identified in a man aged 35 to 55 in good health and CMV-seronegative. The CDR3 nucleotides read TGTGCCAGCAGCCCCGACAGAGACTATGGCTACACCTTC. This codes for CASSPDRDYGYTF.